This T cell receptor beta chain was found in a study of shared clonotypes between healthy human individuals. Notes on the study in general: Rarefaction demonstrated incomplete sorted-subset sequencing despite large depth.

Of note for this clone: Its antigen remains unknown.

Authors' processing steps: ImmunoSEQ output lacked quality scores and full-length reads, limiting matched filtering. TCRdb's table, derived via immunoSEQ multiplex PCR, lists solely in-frame clones and lacks some. That table furnishes V, J and clone size, whereas the DNA furnished D and trimming. The profile covers about 1.5 million clones, with roughly 95% appearing a single time and more than 0.9% taken by the ten largest. Free of recent acute infections or vaccinations, the donors were healthy HIV-negative adults. Sequencing used naive CD4+ T cells sorted from blood. The subset was: CD45RA+ positively selected. The TCR was taken from a man aged 25 to 40 in good health.

CDR3 coding DNA: TGTGCCAGCAGCTTATCTAGTACCGGGGAGCTGTTTTTT. Its protein product is CASSLSSTGELFF. This sequence joins TRBV7-6 and TRBJ2-2; D remains ambiguous. The CDR3 spans 13 residues. V dropped 2 bases and J dropped 5 bases, with 6 bases sitting between them. The germline V gene encodes CDR1 SGHVS and CDR2 FNYEAQ.